This paragraph covers one T cell receptor beta chain sequence. The CDR3 is 16 amino acids. V lost 4 bases to trimming and J lost 1 base; unmatched junction nucleotides: 4. Germline V gene lookup returns CDR1 SGHRS and CDR2 YFSETQ. Per the study methods: Amplification of reference gene primers was used by the study to estimate nucleated cell counts. Repertoires were generated with immunoSEQ multiplex PCR, while TCRdb's copy carries only in-frame clones and drops some. D and trimming come from the DNA, and the V and J calls and clone size come from that table. The sample holds about 64,000 clones; 84% are singletons and the top ten take 5.6%. This entry belongs to a study of blood T cell repertoires in COVID-19.

The sequencing sample was made of peripheral blood. The chain joins TRBV5-1 to TRBJ2-7, with 14 bases that match TRBD2. This TCR derives from a woman aged 60 to 75 with acute or convalescent COVID-19. The CDR3 bases are TGCGCCAGCAGCCCAGGACTAGCGGGGGGATCCTACGAGCAGTACTTC. It yields the protein CASSPGLAGGSYEQYF.